A selection of T cell receptor beta chains follows, all from one sample in a study of identical twins. TCRdb re-called the 5' RACE reads with MiXCR, one entry per CDR3 protein. The repertoire holds roughly 260,000 distinct CDR3 sequences, with about 14% as singletons. Sequenced sample: memory (CD45RO+) T cells sorted from blood. These receptor sequences come from a woman aged 18-29 years in good health. Both conserved end residues are part of each CDR3. The D gene is left open where the match is weak. The size of a clone is reported for some rows only, either as once, few or many, or as a class for expanded clones.

TRBJ2-7,NA,TRBV5-1,TRBD2,TGCGCCAGCAGCTTGGATGTCAGGGAGGGCGTCGAGCAGTACTTC,CASSLDVREGVEQYF
TRBJ2-5,few,TRBV6-5,NA,TGTGCCAGCAGTTATACGCCTGTCCGGGAGACCCAGTACTTC,CASSYTPVRETQYF
TRBJ2-7,many,TRBV12-3/TRBV12-4,NA,TGTGCCAGCAGTTTGGGGAACGAGCAGTACTTC,CASSLGNEQYF
TRBJ1-3,NA,TRBV5-1,TRBD1,TGCGCCAGCAGCGGAGACAGGGGGCAGGGAAACACCATATATTTT,CASSGDRGQGNTIYF
TRBJ2-2,NA,TRBV20-1,TRBD2,TGCAGTGCTAGTATAAGCGGGGGGACCGGGGAGCTGTTTTTT,CSASISGGTGELFF
TRBJ2-5,many,TRBV3-1,NA,TGTGCCAGCAGCCAAGATCGGGGGCAGTCTCAGACCCAGTACTTC,CASSQDRGQSQTQYF
TRBJ2-7,NA,TRBV6-5,NA,TGTGCCAGCATGTTTGCCTCTCGGGGTCGCTCCTACGAGCAGTACTTC,CASMFASRGRSYEQYF
TRBJ2-3,few,TRBV27,TRBD2,TGTGCCAGCAGTTCCGCCCACCGACTAGCGGGAGGAATAGATACGCAGTATTTT,CASSSAHRLAGGIDTQYF
TRBJ2-4,few,TRBV20-1,NA,TGCAGTGCTAGTCGGGGTCTAGCCAAAAACATTCAGTACTTC,CSASRGLAKNIQYF
TRBJ2-5,few,TRBV20-1,NA,TGCAGTGCTAGGGTGGGCGAGACCCAGTACTTC,CSARVGETQYF
TRBJ1-5,few,TRBV6-2/TRBV6-3,TRBD1,TGTGCCAGCAGTTACGCAGGGGGTCATCTATATAGCAATCAGCCCCAGCATTTT,CASSYAGGHLYSNQPQHF
TRBJ2-2,few,TRBV24-1,NA,TGTGCCACCAGTCCCTCAACCCGGGAAGCCCGAGGAAACACCGGGGAGCTGTTTTTT,CATSPSTREARGNTGELFF
TRBJ1-2,many,TRBV7-2,TRBD1,TGTGCCAGCAGCTGGGGACAGGGGAACGGTGGCTACACCTTC,CASSWGQGNGGYTF
TRBJ2-2,NA,TRBV11-2,NA,TGTGCCAGCAGCTGGCAGCTAGCGACGAACACCGGGGAGCTGTTTTTT,CASSWQLATNTGELFF
TRBJ2-2,NA,TRBV11-1,NA,TGTGCCAGCAGCTCCCCCCGGACGGCCGGGGAGCTGTTTTTT,CASSSPRTAGELFF
TRBJ2-4,NA,TRBV20-1,NA,TGCAGTGCCCCTACAGGGTACTTTGCCAAAAACATTCAGTACTTC,CSAPTGYFAKNIQYF
TRBJ2-3,few,TRBV25-1,TRBD1,TGTGCCAGCAGTGGAAGGACAGGGATTCCGCAACGGTATTTT,CASSGRTGIPQRYF
TRBJ1-5,few,TRBV6-1,NA,TGTGCCAGCAGTGATGGGAGGGCTATTCGGCCCCAGCATTTT,CASSDGRAIRPQHF
TRBJ2-5,NA,TRBV15,NA,TGTGCCACCAGCAGAGGGCAGGGGATGGAGACCCAGTACTTC,CATSRGQGMETQYF
TRBJ1-3,many,TRBV12-3/TRBV12-4,NA,TGTGCCAGCAGCCCCAGGGGCCCGAGAGGAAACACCATATATTTT,CASSPRGPRGNTIYF
TRBJ2-3,many,TRBV4-1,NA,TGCGCCAGCAGCCCCGGGGGGCTTAGCACAGATACGCAGTATTTT,CASSPGGLSTDTQYF
TRBJ1-2,NA,TRBV12-3/TRBV12-4,NA,TGTGCCAGCTCAACCGGGGTTGGCGGCTACACCTTC,CASSTGVGGYTF
TRBJ2-1,NA,TRBV7-2,TRBD2,TGTGCCAGCAGCTCAATAGCGGGACCGTACAATGAGCAGTTCTTC,CASSSIAGPYNEQFF
TRBJ2-2,many,TRBV12-3/TRBV12-4,TRBD1,TGTGCCAGCAGACAGGGGGTAAACACCGGGGAGCTGTTTTTT,CASRQGVNTGELFF
TRBJ2-7,NA,TRBV20-1,TRBD2,TGCAGTGCTAGAGATTTGACTAGCGGGGACGTAAGCGAGCAGTACTTC,CSARDLTSGDVSEQYF
TRBJ1-5,NA,TRBV6-5,NA,TGTGCAAGCAGTTACTGGGGAGTGTTGGGGCCCCAGCATTTT,CASSYWGVLGPQHF
TRBJ1-1,many,TRBV29-1,NA,TGCAGCGTTCGGACAGACAAGAACACTGAAGCTTTCTTT,CSVRTDKNTEAFF
TRBJ2-3,NA,TRBV10-2,NA,TGCGCCAGCAGTGATAGCCGGGTTAGTACGCAGTATTTT,CASSDSRVSTQYF
TRBJ1-1,NA,TRBV20-1,NA,TGCAGTGCTGAAAGGGGTCGAGAAACTGAAGCTTTCTTT,CSAERGRETEAFF
TRBJ2-6,few,TRBV7-2,NA,TGTGCCAGCGGATTAGCTGGGACCTCTGGGGCCAACGTCCTGACTTTC,CASGLAGTSGANVLTF
TRBJ2-1,NA,TRBV7-2,TRBD2,TGTGCCAGCAGCTTAGCGCCGGAAAGTTGGACTAGCGGGAGTAATGAGCAGTTCTTC,CASSLAPESWTSGSNEQFF